The 26 T cell receptor beta chains below come from one sample, sequenced in a study of T cell changes during pregnancy in multiple sclerosis. Clones were read by immunoSEQ multiplex PCR, and TCRdb kept only the in-frame ones, dropping some. The sample shows tens of thousands of clones, about 93% of them seen only once. The sample consisted of CD4+ T cells from peripheral blood mononuclear cells, taken in the third trimester of pregnancy. These receptors all come from a female donor with multiple sclerosis, enrolled in a pregnancy study.

The chain has TRBV18 and TRBJ2-2, with D tentatively TRBD1 (6 bases). The V gene's germline CDR1 is KGHSH and CDR2 LQKENI. The CDR3 covers 16 residues. The germline V and J ends were trimmed by 3 bases and 2 bases, with 13 bases remaining between them. Here the CDR3 DNA reads TGTGCCAGCTCACCGTTCCAACAGGGTAACACCGGGGAGCTGTTTTTT. It yields the protein CASSPFQQGNTGELFF. The full variable domain, its missing parts supplied by reference TRBV18 and TRBJ2-2, is NAGVMQNPRHLVRRRGQEARLRCSPMKGHSHVYWYRQLPEEGLKFMVYLQKENIIDESGMPKERFSAEFPKEGPSILRIQQVVRGDSAAYFCASSPFQQGNTGELFFGEGSRLTVL.

The chain uses TRBV5-4 and TRBJ2-7; no clear D. The CDR3 runs 12 residues. The germline gives CDR1 SGHNT, CDR2 YYREEE (reference sequence). Between the trimmed V and J ends, which lost 0 bases and 2 bases, there was a span of 3 bases. Here the CDR3 reads CASSLDTYEQYF. The CDR3 DNA reads as TGTGCCAGCAGCTTGGACACCTACGAGCAGTACTTC.

The chain employs TRBV14 and TRBJ2-5, with D maybe TRBD1 (6 bases). Trimming took off 2 bases at V and 7 bases at J, with 11 bases between the two ends. The CDR3 extends over 13 amino acids. Germline-derived CDR1 and CDR2 are SGHDN and FVKESK. CDR3 DNA sequence: TGTGCCAGCAGCCAACGGGCACAGGGGACCCAGTACTTC. It translates to CASSQRAQGTQYF.

The rearrangement links TRBV27 to TRBJ2-2; possible D gene TRBD1, 6 bases. CDR3 length: 15 residues. V dropped 3 bases and J dropped 3 bases, with 11 bases sitting between them. Germline V gene sequence: CDR1 MNHEY, CDR2 SMNVEV (reference sequence). The CDR3, as DNA: TGTGCCAGCAGTTTTCAACAGGGTTACACCGGGGAGCTGTTTTTT. It specifies CASSFQQGYTGELFF.

The rearrangement links TRBV5-1 to TRBJ2-7; 8 nucleotides match TRBD2. The CDR3 sequence is 13 residues long. The junction had 3 bases not matched to a gene; V was cut back by 4 bases and J by 3 bases. Germline values: CDR1 SGHRS, CDR2 YFSETQ. The CDR3 is CASSPSGSYEQYF. CDR3 DNA: TGCGCCAGCAGCCCGAGCGGGAGCTACGAGCAGTACTTC.

The rearrangement uses TRBV6-1 and TRBJ1-1; possibly TRBD1 for D (5 bases). The CDR3 totals 13 residues. In germline, CDR1 is MNHNS, CDR2 SASEGT. V was cut by 7 bases and J by 8 bases, with 17 bases left in between. The DNA for the CDR3 is TGTGCCAGCATCGAGAGAGACAGAACCGAAGCTTTCTTT. It encodes CASIERDRTEAFF.

The genes are TRBV19 and TRBJ1-4; TRBD1 matches at 7 bases. This CDR3 spans 13 amino acids. CDR1 is LNHDA, CDR2 SQIVND, per germline (reference sequence). Trimming cost V 8 bases and J 7 bases; bases outside gene matches: 7. The CDR3 reads CASERQGVEKLFF. The CDR3 DNA sequence: TGTGCCAGTGAACGACAGGGTGTTGAAAAACTGTTTTTT.

This CDR3 is CASSPGGRGQPKNIQYF. CDR3 nucleotide sequence: TGTGCCAGCAGCCCAGGGGGCAGGGGGCAACCCAAAAACATTCAGTACTTC. The J gene is TRBJ2-4, the V gene TRBV7-3; the match to TRBD1 covers 8 bases. The CDR3 covers 17 residues. CDR1 SGHTA and CDR2 FQGTGA come from the germline V gene. Trimming removed 5 bases from V and 2 bases from J; junction bases left unmatched: 11. Combining the CDR3 with reference TRBV7-3 and TRBJ2-4 gives the whole variable domain GAGVSQTPSNKVTEKGKYVELRCDPISGHTALYWYRQSLGQGPEFLIYFQGTGAADDSGLPNDRFFAVRPEGSVSTLKIQRTERGDSAVYLCASSPGGRGQPKNIQYFGAGTRLSVL.

The chain is built from TRBV27 and TRBJ2-1, with D hard to call. Per germline, CDR1 MNHEY and CDR2 SMNVEV (reference sequence). The CDR3 runs 13 residues. Trimming removed 6 bases at V and 0 bases at J, with 6 bases between. CDR3 coding DNA: TGTGCCAGCAGCTTCAGCTCCTACAATGAGCAGTTCTTC. This gives the protein CASSFSSYNEQFF.

The V and J genes are TRBV4-1 and TRBJ2-5; 12 nucleotides align to TRBD1. Trimming at V came to 0 bases and at J to 4 bases, leaving 3 bases not matched to a gene. Germline V gene sequence: CDR1 MGHRA, CDR2 YSYEKL. This CDR3 contains 16 residues. The CDR3: CASSQDWGQGAETQYF. Written as DNA, the CDR3 is TGCGCCAGCAGCCAAGATTGGGGACAGGGGGCAGAGACCCAGTACTTC.

V and J are TRBV7-2 and TRBJ2-1; the match to TRBD1 covers 10 bases. Per germline, CDR1 SGHTA and CDR2 FQGNSA. The CDR3 spans 17 residues. The junction had 10 bases not matched to a gene; V was cut back by 2 bases and J by 6 bases. The CDR3 region has the DNA TGTGCCAGCAGCTTACTAGGGGGGGGACAGGGGTCCAATGAGCAGTTCTTC. Protein: CASSLLGGGQGSNEQFF.

This rearrangement joins TRBV28 to TRBJ1-5; 10 bases line up with TRBD1. The CDR3 sequence is 17 residues long. J lost 2 bases, V lost 4 bases, and 8 bases had no gene match. Germline V gene data show CDR1 as MDHEN and CDR2 as SYDVKM. The CDR3: CASSWPTGGYGNQPQHF. The CDR3 DNA reads as TGTGCCAGCAGTTGGCCGACAGGGGGCTATGGCAATCAGCCCCAGCATTTT.

The gene calls are TRBV6-1 and TRBJ1-3; D not resolved. V was pared by 1 base and J by 4 bases, with 11 bases between. Germline V gene sequence: CDR1 MNHNS, CDR2 SASEGT. The CDR3 contains 15 residues. In nucleotides, the CDR3 is TGTGCCAGCAGTGAAGGCGGGATGAGCGGAAACACCATATATTTT. As protein: CASSEGGMSGNTIYF.

V usage is TRBV7-2 and J usage is TRBJ2-3, with D uncertain. CDR1 is SGHTA and CDR2 is FQGNSA in the germline V gene. Trimming left V 3 bases short and J 5 bases short, with 6 bases between. This CDR3 region has 12 residues. The CDR3 sequence: CASSFTRDTQYF. The CDR3 DNA sequence: TGTGCCAGCAGCTTTACGCGAGATACGCAGTATTTT.

This chain uses TRBV6-1 with TRBJ2-1; D is unclear. V was trimmed by 6 bases and J by 9 bases, leaving 9 bases between them. The germline V gene encodes CDR1 MNHNS and CDR2 SASEGT. This CDR3 region has 11 residues. In DNA form, the CDR3 reads TGTGCCAGCAGGAGTAGGAGTGAGCAGTTCTTC. Translation: CASRSRSEQFF.

The rearrangement uses TRBV28 and TRBJ2-1, with D perhaps matching TRBD2 (6 bases). Trimming pared 6 bases from V and 15 bases from J, leaving 18 bases between. Germline-derived CDR1 and CDR2 are MDHEN and SYDVKM. This CDR3 is 12 amino acids long. Here the CDR3 DNA reads TGTGCCAGCAGCCAGACTTGGAGGGGTCCGTTCTTC. Translating it yields CASSQTWRGPFF.

The chain is built from TRBV7-2 and TRBJ2-3; D remains unclear. Germline assignment: CDR1 SGHTA and CDR2 FQGNSA. Trimming took 0 bases from V and 6 from J, leaving 7 bases between them. CDR3 length equals 13 residues. CDR3 in DNA: TGTGCCAGCAGCTTAGCGAGGTCGGATACGCAGTATTTT. Protein sequence: CASSLARSDTQYF.

In this sample, this clone turned up a few times. The gene calls are TRBV9 and TRBJ1-1; D call uncertain. The CDR3 consists of 15 residues. Trimming shortened V by 0 bases and J by 4 bases, and 13 bases separated the two germline ends. The V gene's germline CDR1 is SGDLS and CDR2 YYNGEE. CDR3 DNA: TGTGCCAGCAGCGTAGGATCAGTCCGGAGCACTGAAGCTTTCTTT. Protein sequence: CASSVGSVRSTEAFF.

V is TRBV28 and J is TRBJ1-1, with 8 bases matching TRBD1. The CDR3 is 14 amino acids. Germline V gene sequence: CDR1 MDHEN, CDR2 SYDVKM. V gave up 7 bases and J gave up 10 bases; unmatched junction bases: 14. In DNA form, the CDR3 reads TGTGCCAGCATCACCCCCGCGGCCGGGACAGGAGCTTTCTTT. Translated: CASITPAAGTGAFF.

The V and J genes are TRBV15 and TRBJ1-5; tentatively, D is TRBD1 (6 bases). Trimming took 1 base from V and 0 from J, leaving 13 bases between them. Germline values: CDR1 LNHNV, CDR2 YYDKDF (reference sequence). This CDR3 is 17 amino acids long. DNA of the CDR3: TGTGCCACCAGCAGAGGAGGGTGGGACAATAGCAATCAGCCCCAGCATTTT. It yields the protein CATSRGGWDNSNQPQHF.

The chain employs TRBV5-8 and TRBJ1-5; D uncertain. Trimming took off 2 bases at V and 4 bases at J, with 10 bases between the two ends. Looked up from germline, CDR1 is SGHTS and CDR2 is YDEGEE. The CDR3 is 14 residues long. DNA for the CDR3: TGTGCCAGCAGCTTTATAAGCGTTAATCAGCCCCAGCATTTT. It specifies CASSFISVNQPQHF.

J is TRBJ2-3 and V is TRBV6-1; 9 bases align to TRBD2. CDR1 is MNHNS and CDR2 is SASEGT in the germline V gene. The CDR3 has 13 residues. The V and J ends lost 10 bases and 5 bases, in that order; junction bases with no gene match: 7. CDR3 in DNA: TGTGCCATACGGACTAGCGAGGGAGATACGCAGTATTTT. The encoded protein is CAIRTSEGDTQYF.

The chain recombines TRBV11-3 with TRBJ1-3; D gene ambiguous. Germline V CDR1 and CDR2: SGHNT, YENEEA. The CDR3 loop spans 15 amino acids. V lost 2 bases and J 0 bases, leaving 8 bases between the germline ends. For the CDR3, the DNA is TGTGCCAGCAGCTTAAACAGTTACTCTGGAAACACCATATATTTT. As protein: CASSLNSYSGNTIYF. Looking up the rest from reference TRBV11-3 and TRBJ1-3 gives the full variable domain: EAGVVQSPRYKIIEKKQPVAFWCNPISGHNTLYWYLQNLGQGPELLIRYENEEAVDDSQLPKDRFSAERLKGVDSTLKIQPAELGDSAVYLCASSLNSYSGNTIYFGEGSWLTVV.

The V call is TRBV6-5, the J call TRBJ1-3; weak D call: TRBD1 (5 bases). Germline assignment: CDR1 MNHEY and CDR2 SVGAGI. V was trimmed by 2 bases and J by 2 bases, leaving 7 bases between them. CDR3 length equals 14 residues. The CDR3 DNA follows: TGTGCCAGCAGTTACGGGACTCCTGGAAACACCATATATTTT. Protein: CASSYGTPGNTIYF.

The chain carries TRBV14 and TRBJ2-1, with 9 bases aligning to TRBD1. The trim removed 1 base at V and 9 bases at J, leaving 13 bases unmatched. From germline, CDR1 is SGHDN and CDR2 FVKESK. CDR3 length equals 17 residues. The CDR3 is CASSQGYGTGNTGEQFF. In DNA form, the CDR3 reads TGTGCCAGCAGCCAAGGCTACGGGACAGGGAACACGGGTGAGCAGTTCTTC.

The V gene is TRBV25-1, the J gene TRBJ1-1, with D possibly TRBD1 on 6 matching bases. Germline V gene sequence: CDR1 MGHDK, CDR2 SYGVNS. The CDR3 has 14 amino acids. The ends were cut back, 2 bases at V and 3 bases at J, with 10 bases in the middle. The CDR3 sequence: CASSEGGRYTEAFF. The CDR3 DNA reads as TGTGCCAGCAGTGAAGGGGGCCGGTACACTGAAGCTTTCTTT.